A selection of T cell receptor beta chains follows, all from one sample in a study of T cells expressing NK-cell markers. Using the 5' RACE reads, TCRdb records one entry per CDR3 protein without DNA. Across some 150,000 distinct CDR3 sequences, the top ten clones capture approximately 12% of the sample. The sequencing sample was made of blood T cells: a sorted CD56 or NKG2C T cell subset, CD4+ or CD8+ T cells, or bulk PBMC T cells (not recorded which). The receptors here all came from a young man in good health. CDR3s include the opening cysteine and the closing phenylalanine or tryptophan. Each record gives: V gene, J gene, CDR3 protein.

v_call: TRBV6-1; j_call: TRBJ2-3; cdr3_aa: CASGLSVGTDTQYF
v_call: TRBV29-1; j_call: TRBJ2-3; cdr3_aa: CSDRTASTDTQYF
v_call: TRBV5-5; j_call: TRBJ2-5; cdr3_aa: CASSLTPLLETQYF
v_call: TRBV10-2; j_call: TRBJ1-1; cdr3_aa: CASSETGDRAFF
v_call: TRBV5-1; j_call: TRBJ2-5; cdr3_aa: CARKDRGPETQYF
v_call: TRBV7-8; j_call: TRBJ2-2; cdr3_aa: CASSSGLAGVIGELFF
v_call: TRBV29-1; j_call: TRBJ2-3; cdr3_aa: CALAGGRTDTQYF
v_call: TRBV7-9; j_call: TRBJ2-5; cdr3_aa: CASSPADGYQETQYF
v_call: TRBV29-1; j_call: TRBJ2-7; cdr3_aa: CSVETASYEQYF
v_call: TRBV4-3; j_call: TRBJ2-3; cdr3_aa: CASSQERDLNKVHTDTQYF
v_call: TRBV27; j_call: TRBJ2-2; cdr3_aa: CASSLAASLNTGELFF
v_call: TRBV4-1; j_call: TRBJ1-1; cdr3_aa: CASSVKGPNTEAFF
v_call: TRBV6-2/TRBV6-3; j_call: TRBJ2-5; cdr3_aa: CASSPTVPETQYF
v_call: TRBV7-9; j_call: TRBJ2-1; cdr3_aa: CASSLPEQGRYNEQFF
v_call: TRBV12-3/TRBV12-4; j_call: TRBJ1-5; cdr3_aa: CASSPTGGGNQPQHF
v_call: TRBV5-1; j_call: TRBJ2-1; cdr3_aa: CASSWTGTSINEQFF
v_call: TRBV5-6; j_call: TRBJ2-2; cdr3_aa: CASSRTTGRDTGELFF
v_call: TRBV3-1; j_call: TRBJ1-1; cdr3_aa: CASSTEQNTEAFF
v_call: TRBV12-3/TRBV12-4; j_call: TRBJ2-5; cdr3_aa: CASSGTGEKTQYF
v_call: TRBV9; j_call: TRBJ2-5; cdr3_aa: CASSVGNSDFQETQYF
v_call: TRBV5-5; j_call: TRBJ1-1; cdr3_aa: CASSLVGGSNTEAFF
v_call: TRBV28; j_call: TRBJ2-2; cdr3_aa: CASTLAGRGVTGELFF
v_call: TRBV7-9; j_call: TRBJ2-3; cdr3_aa: CASSPRARYPDTQYF
v_call: TRBV20-1; j_call: TRBJ2-5; cdr3_aa: CSASVRGSGTQYF
v_call: TRBV12-3/TRBV12-4; j_call: TRBJ2-5; cdr3_aa: CASSLRGTGRETQYF
v_call: TRBV19; j_call: TRBJ2-1; cdr3_aa: CASSISPGLAGYNEQFF
v_call: TRBV7-9; j_call: TRBJ2-1; cdr3_aa: CASSLALGRSSYNEQFF
v_call: TRBV10-3; j_call: TRBJ2-5; cdr3_aa: CAISPGQGARVTQYF
v_call: TRBV10-3; j_call: TRBJ2-3; cdr3_aa: CAISEPITSGRARDTQYF
v_call: TRBV12-3/TRBV12-4; j_call: TRBJ2-3; cdr3_aa: CASLTRLAGGTDTQYF
v_call: TRBV12-3/TRBV12-4; j_call: TRBJ2-3; cdr3_aa: CASAPEGGDTQYF
v_call: TRBV30; j_call: TRBJ2-1; cdr3_aa: CACHGPSGEQFF
v_call: TRBV7-9; j_call: TRBJ1-1; cdr3_aa: CASSYNDRPTEAFF
v_call: TRBV9; j_call: TRBJ2-2; cdr3_aa: CASSVEGRTNTGELFF
v_call: TRBV6-2/TRBV6-3; j_call: TRBJ1-1; cdr3_aa: CASTRTENTEAFF
v_call: TRBV11-2; j_call: TRBJ2-1; cdr3_aa: CASSSPWAEIKTSGQQFF
v_call: TRBV5-4; j_call: TRBJ2-1; cdr3_aa: CASSLDSGRPSYNEQFF
v_call: TRBV25-1; j_call: TRBJ1-1; cdr3_aa: CASSEYPGGNTEAFF
v_call: TRBV7-3; j_call: TRBJ2-1; cdr3_aa: CAILSGTSSMVSTKNYNEQFF
v_call: TRBV7-7; j_call: TRBJ2-1; cdr3_aa: CASSPGGDEQFF
v_call: TRBV12-3/TRBV12-4; j_call: TRBJ2-5; cdr3_aa: CASSLALRVQETQYF
v_call: TRBV2; j_call: TRBJ1-1; cdr3_aa: CASSDRDRAQWENTEAFF
v_call: TRBV9; j_call: TRBJ2-6; cdr3_aa: CASSERTGFLSGANVLTF
v_call: TRBV7-2; j_call: TRBJ2-1; cdr3_aa: CASSLGVSDEQFF
v_call: TRBV9; j_call: TRBJ2-1; cdr3_aa: CASSAGGRQFF
v_call: TRBV9; j_call: TRBJ2-1; cdr3_aa: CASSVEDRAPHEQFF
v_call: TRBV7-9; j_call: TRBJ2-3; cdr3_aa: CASSSTTGPGTDTQYF
v_call: TRBV6-5; j_call: TRBJ2-5; cdr3_aa: CASSSGQGRETQYF
v_call: TRBV28; j_call: TRBJ2-4; cdr3_aa: CASSLTPSDIQYF
v_call: TRBV5-4; j_call: TRBJ2-1; cdr3_aa: CASSHGWDEQFF
v_call: TRBV6-2/TRBV6-3; j_call: TRBJ2-2; cdr3_aa: CASMPGRAFSGELFF
v_call: TRBV29-1; j_call: TRBJ1-1; cdr3_aa: CSVEIQGLWTEAFF
v_call: TRBV4-1; j_call: TRBJ1-4; cdr3_aa: CASSQTLNEKLFF
v_call: TRBV6-1; j_call: TRBJ2-2; cdr3_aa: CASAGTGGYTGELFF
v_call: TRBV3-1; j_call: TRBJ1-2; cdr3_aa: CASSADNGNYGYTF